The 18 T cell receptor beta chains in this list originate from one sample, sequenced in a study of blood T cell repertoires in COVID-19. The repertoire was sequenced with immunoSEQ multiplex PCR; TCRdb's copy has only in-frame clones and lacks some. The data show roughly 260,000 clones, roughly 87% seen once. The sequenced material came from peripheral blood. Receptor source: a woman aged 45-59 years who had recovered from COVID-19.

The table lists this clone with a few counts. V gene TRBV4-1 combines with J gene TRBJ2-2; 8 bases are a match to TRBD1. Trimming took 1 base from V and 1 from J; bases not matched to a gene: 2. The CDR3 length is 16 residues. Per the germline V gene, CDR1 is MGHRA and CDR2 is YSYEKL. In nucleotides, the CDR3 is TGCGCCAGCAGCCAAGTCGGGACAGGGAACACCGGGGAGCTGTTTTTT. Translating it yields CASSQVGTGNTGELFF.

This rearrangement joins TRBV2 to TRBJ2-7, with D perhaps TRBD1 (7 bases). This CDR3 contains 15 residues. The germline gives CDR1 SNHLY, CDR2 FYNNEI. V lost 6 bases, J lost 7 bases, and 22 bases lay in between. The CDR3 DNA follows: TGTGCCAGCAGGCTCCTTCAGGGGGGCGGTGGGGAGCAGTACTTC. Translated, it gives CASRLLQGGGGEQYF.

V gene TRBV27 combines with J gene TRBJ1-5; unclear D gene. CDR3 length: 17 amino acids. V dropped 0 bases and J dropped 2 bases, with 14 bases sitting between them. CDR1 and CDR2 (germline): MNHEY, SMNVEV (reference sequence). The CDR3 DNA reads as TGTGCCAGCAGTTTATCGGTCCCCATGAGAGGCAATCAGCCCCAGCATTTT. Translation gives CASSLSVPMRGNQPQHF.

In its sample, this clone was seen a few times. V usage is TRBV5-1 and J usage is TRBJ1-1; a weak D match, TRBD1 (6 bases). The germline V gene encodes CDR1 SGHRS and CDR2 YFSETQ. V gave up 6 bases and J gave up 2 bases, with 11 bases separating them. The CDR3 has 13 amino acids. CDR3 sequence: CASTWTANTEAFF. The DNA for the CDR3 is TGCGCCAGCACCTGGACAGCCAACACTGAAGCTTTCTTT.

The table lists this clone with a count of one. The rearrangement links TRBV9 to TRBJ1-5, with 11 bases matching TRBD1. From germline, CDR1 is SGDLS and CDR2 YYNGEE. The CDR3 has 14 amino acids. V gave up 3 bases and J gave up 9 bases; unmatched junction bases: 5. Written as DNA, the CDR3 is TGTGCCAGCAGCGCGGGACAGGGGGATGGGCCCCAGCATTTT. It codes for CASSAGQGDGPQHF.

This clone was observed a single time. The rearrangement uses TRBV20-1 and TRBJ1-1, with a possible D match to TRBD1 (6 bases). Trimming pared 2 bases from V and 8 bases from J, leaving 9 bases between. CDR1 DFQATT and CDR2 SNEGSKA come from the germline V gene (reference sequence). The CDR3 is made up of 11 amino acids. The CDR3 nucleotides are TGCAGTGCTAGACGCAGGGGAGAAGCTTTCTTT. It translates to CSARRRGEAFF.

The chain joins TRBV30 to TRBJ2-7, with 9 positions matching TRBD1. This CDR3 has 14 residues. Germline CDR1 GTSNPN, CDR2 SVGIG (reference sequence). V gave up 4 bases and J gave up 2 bases; unmatched junction bases: 6. The CDR3 DNA reads as TGTGCCTGGAAGGGACAGGGAGGAACCTACGAGCAGTACTTC. Translating it yields CAWKGQGGTYEQYF.

The chain joins TRBV15 to TRBJ2-1; no reliable D call. CDR1 and CDR2 from the germline V gene are LNHNV and YYDKDF (reference sequence). CDR3 length: 14 amino acids. V shed 4 bases and J shed 9 bases, with 16 bases lying between them. Here the CDR3 reads CATSNPFPAVEQFF. The DNA for the CDR3 is TGTGCCACCAGCAACCCTTTTCCCGCGGTTGAGCAGTTCTTC.

This chain uses TRBV7-2 with TRBJ1-6; TRBD1 might be the D (5 bases). Trimming took off 7 bases at V and 6 bases at J, with 16 bases between the two ends. The CDR3 consists of 15 residues. CDR1 SGHTA and CDR2 FQGNSA come from the germline V gene. The CDR3 nucleotides are TGTGCCAGCACCGGAGGGGCAGCTTTTAATTCACCCCTCCACTTT. Protein: CASTGGAAFNSPLHF.

This clone has more than one count but fewer than ten. The chain couples TRBV6-5 to TRBJ1-2, with 7 nucleotides matching TRBD1. The CDR3 contains 13 residues. Germline trimming cut 6 bases from V and 5 bases from J; bases unmatched to any gene: 6. Per the germline V gene, CDR1 is MNHEY and CDR2 is SVGAGI. The CDR3 is CASRTGTAYGYTF. The CDR3, as DNA: TGTGCCAGCAGGACCGGGACAGCTTATGGCTACACCTTC.

The gene calls are TRBV14 and TRBJ2-5, with D possibly TRBD1 on 5 matching bases. Germline CDR1 is SGHDN and CDR2 is FVKESK. V lost 2 bases and J 5 bases, leaving 21 bases between the germline ends. The CDR3 length is 17 residues. The CDR3: CASSQTRTHRSRETQYF. CDR3 sequence (DNA): TGTGCCAGCAGCCAAACTCGGACACACCGTTCAAGGGAGACCCAGTACTTC.

The chain uses TRBV2 and TRBJ2-1; 10 bases fit TRBD2. This CDR3 spans 16 amino acids. CDR1 is SNHLY, CDR2 FYNNEI, per germline. Trimming removed 6 bases from V and 1 base from J; junction bases left unmatched: 6. The CDR3 is CASRALAGGSYNEQFF. The CDR3 nucleotides read TGTGCCAGCAGGGCGTTAGCGGGGGGTTCCTACAATGAGCAGTTCTTC.

The chain joins TRBV11-2 to TRBJ1-1; D unresolved. V was cut by 0 bases and J by 4 bases, with 3 bases left in between. The germline CDR1 and CDR2 sequences are SGHAT and FQNNGV. The CDR3 has 12 amino acids. CDR3 amino acids: CASSLDITEAFF. The CDR3 nucleotides are TGTGCCAGCAGCTTAGATATCACTGAAGCTTTCTTT.

On this clone: Relative to the germline gene, one junction end is altered; a read error may explain this. The chain couples TRBV19 to TRBJ2-3, with 12 positions matching TRBD1. Germline loops: CDR1 LNHDA, CDR2 SQIVND (reference sequence). CDR3 size: 15 residues. CDR3: CASSSPGQGAETQYF. Written as DNA, the CDR3 is TGTGCCAGTAGTTCTCCGGGACAGGGGGCAGAGACGCAGTATTTT. The full variable domain, its missing parts supplied by reference TRBV19 and TRBJ2-3, is DGGITQSPKYLFRKEGQNVTLSCEQNLNHDAMYWYRQDPGQGLRLIYYSQIVNDFQKGDIAEGYSVSREKKESFPLTVTSAQKNPTAFYLCASSSPGQGAETQYFGPGTRLTVL.

V usage is TRBV13 and J usage is TRBJ2-7; TRBD1 matches 7 bases. The CDR3 runs 14 residues. The ends lost 9 bases at V and 0 bases at J; junction bases unmatched: 8. The germline gives CDR1 PRHDT, CDR2 FYEKMQ (reference sequence). The CDR3 region is CASTGQASSYEQYF. The DNA for the CDR3 is TGTGCCAGTACCGGACAGGCGAGCTCCTACGAGCAGTACTTC. The full variable domain, rest sourced from reference TRBV13 and TRBJ2-7, is AAGVIQSPRHLIKEKRETATLKCYPIPRHDTVYWYQQGPGQDPQFLISFYEKMQSDKGSIPDRFSAQQFSDYHSELNMSSLELGDSALYFCASTGQASSYEQYFGPGTRLTVT.

The J gene is TRBJ1-2, the V gene TRBV4-3, with a tentative D call TRBD1 (6 bases). Trimming removed 1 base from V and 3 bases from J, with 12 bases in between. The CDR3 loop spans 15 amino acids. Germline CDR1 LGHNA, CDR2 YSLEER. In nucleotides, the CDR3 is TGCGCCAGCAGCCAAGTACGGGGGGCAGACTATGGCTACACCTTC. Its translation: CASSQVRGADYGYTF.

The rearrangement links TRBV4-1 to TRBJ1-4; D is perhaps TRBD1 (5 bases). V was trimmed by 1 base and J by 8 bases, leaving 14 bases between them. The CDR3 is 15 amino acids. Germline V lookup: CDR1 MGHRA, CDR2 YSYEKL. The CDR3 DNA follows: TGCGCCAGCAGCCAAGGGGAAAGGGGAAGGGAAAAACTGTTTTTT. This sequence encodes CASSQGERGREKLFF.

The rearrangement links TRBV5-1 to TRBJ2-7; TRBD1 matches at 9 bases. Trimming cost V 0 bases and J 5 bases; bases outside gene matches: 9. Germline-derived CDR1 and CDR2 are SGHRS and YFSETQ. This CDR3 has 16 amino acids. The CDR3 DNA reads TGCGCCAGCAGCTTGGCCCCAGACAGGGGGGGACACGAGCAGTACTTC. Translation gives CASSLAPDRGGHEQYF.